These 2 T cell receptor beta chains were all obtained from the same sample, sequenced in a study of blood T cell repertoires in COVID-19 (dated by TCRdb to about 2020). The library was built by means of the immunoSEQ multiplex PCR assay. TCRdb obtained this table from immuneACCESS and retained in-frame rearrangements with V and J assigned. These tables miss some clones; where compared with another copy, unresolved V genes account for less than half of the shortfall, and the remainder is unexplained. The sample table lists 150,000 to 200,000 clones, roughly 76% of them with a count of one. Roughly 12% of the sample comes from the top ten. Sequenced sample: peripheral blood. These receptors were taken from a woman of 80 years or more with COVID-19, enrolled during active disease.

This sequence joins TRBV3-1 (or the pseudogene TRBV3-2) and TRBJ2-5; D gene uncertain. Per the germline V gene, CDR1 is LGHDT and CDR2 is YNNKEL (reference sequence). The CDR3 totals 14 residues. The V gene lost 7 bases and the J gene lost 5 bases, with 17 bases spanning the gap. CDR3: CASIKVFRGETQYF. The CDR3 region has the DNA TGTGCCAGCATTAAGGTCTTTAGAGGCGAGACCCAGTACTTC.

Here the CDR3 reads CASSEGRGSGNTIYF. In DNA form, the CDR3 reads TGTGCCAGCAGTGAAGGGAGGGGCTCTGGAAACACCATATATTTT. The chain has TRBV6-1 and TRBJ1-3; maybe TRBD1 (5 bases). Per germline, CDR1 MNHNS and CDR2 SASEGT. This CDR3 is built from 15 residues. The V end lost 1 base, the J end lost 0 bases, and 7 bases lay between the germline ends.